Detailed here is one T cell receptor beta chain. Its antigen is undetermined. Unique molecular identifiers tagged the TCR beta cDNA libraries. Roughly 0.5 million cDNA molecules were obtained from about 0.98 to 11 million T cells. TCRdb processed the PCR reads anew with MiXCR; each CDR3 protein has one entry. The table has a few hundred thousand distinct CDR3 sequences, roughly 36% seen once. The data were taken from a study of post-analysis software for immune sequencing data. Germline V CDR1 and CDR2: MGHDK, SYGVNS. The CDR3 runs 16 residues. Trimming removed 4 bases from V and 2 bases from J, with 15 bases in between. General study results and limits: Controls showed lower frequencies than patients for roughly 5 TRBV segments, and TRBV5-6, TRBV5-1 and TRBV20-1 were among these.

What was sequenced was blood. J is TRBJ2-1 and V is TRBV25-1; D possibly matches TRBD1 or TRBD2 (5 bases each). The TCR originated in a girl between 10 and 17 years old with multiple sclerosis. CDR3 coding DNA: TGTGCCAGCAGTGCCCGAGGGGCCCAGACCTACAATGAGCAGTTCTTC. Protein product: CASSARGAQTYNEQFF. The full variable domain, in which reference TRBV25-1 and TRBJ2-1 provide the parts outside the CDR3, is EADIYQTPRYLVIGTGKKITLECSQTMGHDKMYWYQQDPGMELHLIHYSYGVNSTEKGDLSSESTVSRIRTEHFPLTLESARPSHTSQYLCASSARGAQTYNEQFFGPGTRLTVL.